Listed here is a single T cell receptor (beta chain). The antigen is undetermined. Germline CDR1 and CDR2: MNHEY and SVGAGI. V lost 0 bases and J 4 bases, leaving 7 bases between the germline ends. The CDR3 is 15 amino acids. TCRdb's copy holds only in-frame clones and misses some; the assay was immunoSEQ multiplex PCR. Of some 310,000 clones in the sample, 88% were seen once. This sample is part of a study of cytomegalovirus exposure and HLA in healthy donors. As for the study in general: Both the approximately 120 validation repertoires and the approximately 640 first-cohort repertoires used the same platform, as reported by a later analysis.

General study findings and limits: For most TCR sequences rarity was the rule, although some public TCRs occurred in many donors. Specificity of a few CMV-associated chains for CMV antigens was verified in vitro.

This clonotype originated in a man aged 30-40 years in good health and CMV-seronegative. The sequenced material came from PBMCs. The chain has TRBV6-5 and TRBJ2-6; TRBD2 is a possible D gene (6 bases). This CDR3 reads CASSYSSGGANVLTF. The CDR3 DNA is TGTGCCAGCAGTTACTCTAGCGGAGGGGCCAACGTCCTGACTTTC.